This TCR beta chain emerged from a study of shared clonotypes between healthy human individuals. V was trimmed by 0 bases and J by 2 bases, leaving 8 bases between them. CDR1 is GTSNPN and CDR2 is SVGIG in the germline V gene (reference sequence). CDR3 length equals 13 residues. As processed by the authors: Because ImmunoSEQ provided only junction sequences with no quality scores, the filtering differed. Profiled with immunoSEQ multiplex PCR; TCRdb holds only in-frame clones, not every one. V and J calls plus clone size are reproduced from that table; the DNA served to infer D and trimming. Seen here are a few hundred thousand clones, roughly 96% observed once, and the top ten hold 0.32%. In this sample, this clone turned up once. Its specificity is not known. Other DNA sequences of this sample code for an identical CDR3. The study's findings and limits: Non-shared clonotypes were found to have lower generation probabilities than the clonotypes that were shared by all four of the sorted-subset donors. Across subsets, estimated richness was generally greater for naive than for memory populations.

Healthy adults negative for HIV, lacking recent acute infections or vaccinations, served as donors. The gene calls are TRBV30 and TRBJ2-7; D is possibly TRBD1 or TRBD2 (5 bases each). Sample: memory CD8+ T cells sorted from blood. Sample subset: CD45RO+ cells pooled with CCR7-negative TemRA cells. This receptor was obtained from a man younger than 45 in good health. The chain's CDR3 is CAWSVQGPYEQYF. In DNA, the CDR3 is TGTGCCTGGAGTGTCCAGGGACCCTACGAGCAGTACTTC. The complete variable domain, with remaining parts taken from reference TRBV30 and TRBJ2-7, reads SQTIHQWPATLVQPVGSPLSLECTVEGTSNPNLYWYRQAAGRGLQLLFYSVGIGQISSEVPQNLSASRPQDRQFILSSKKLLLSDSGFYLCAWSVQGPYEQYFGPGTRLTVT.